This is a list of T cell receptor beta chains from one sample in a study of blood T cell repertoires in COVID-19. Repertoires were generated with immunoSEQ multiplex PCR, while TCRdb's copy carries only in-frame clones and drops some. The sample includes about 230,000 clones, around nine tenths of them seen just once. The sample comprised PBMCs or T cells enriched from blood (not recorded which). The receptors come from a young man who had recovered from COVID-19. Both conserved end residues are part of each CDR3. The order of the fields is V gene, clone size, J gene, CDR3 protein. Clone size is stated in some rows and not others, as once, few, many or a class when expanded.

V: TRBV9; size: NA; J: TRBJ2-2; CDR3: CASSDRQGNLNTGELFF
V: TRBV3-1/TRBV3-2; size: NA; J: TRBJ2-1; CDR3: CASSQLRGQEFF
V: TRBV27; size: NA; J: TRBJ2-1; CDR3: CASTLAGARYNEQFF
V: TRBV19; size: NA; J: TRBJ1-6; CDR3: CASSMRPGQGKSPLHF
V: TRBV11-3; size: NA; J: TRBJ2-7; CDR3: CASSQFTGTGDYEQYF
V: TRBV3-1/TRBV3-2; size: NA; J: TRBJ1-2; CDR3: CASSSRSNSNYGYTF
V: TRBV19; size: NA; J: TRBJ2-1; CDR3: CASHKAASGGYNEQFF
V: TRBV18; size: once; J: TRBJ1-5; CDR3: CASSPSGANQPQHF
V: TRBV30; size: NA; J: TRBJ1-4; CDR3: CAWTPMGGATNEKLFF
V: TRBV19; size: NA; J: TRBJ1-1; CDR3: CASSTDRDRVEGNTEAFF
V: TRBV27; size: NA; J: TRBJ1-1; CDR3: CASSLSSQAQAFF
V: TRBV10-3; size: once; J: TRBJ2-7; CDR3: CAISEGTPKLYEQYF
V: TRBV7-3; size: NA; J: TRBJ2-5; CDR3: CASSSIADQETQYF
V: TRBV9; size: NA; J: TRBJ2-4; CDR3: CASCTRQGGKTIQYF
V: TRBV5-1; size: NA; J: TRBJ1-1; CDR3: CASSLGSDKTEAFF
V: TRBV29-1; size: NA; J: TRBJ2-7; CDR3: CSVALAASYEQYF
V: TRBV25-1; size: NA; J: TRBJ1-2; CDR3: CASFEEYGYTF
V: TRBV19; size: NA; J: TRBJ1-6; CDR3: CASSQGQFWAHSPLHF
V: TRBV7-9; size: NA; J: TRBJ1-4; CDR3: CASSHGSEKLFF
V: TRBV3-1/TRBV3-2; size: NA; J: TRBJ1-2; CDR3: CASSQVGSTYGYTF
V: TRBV27; size: NA; J: TRBJ1-1; CDR3: CASSLSPAGPVAFF
V: TRBV6-5; size: once; J: TRBJ1-2; CDR3: CASSSTTAYGYTF
V: TRBV3-1/TRBV3-2; size: NA; J: TRBJ2-5; CDR3: CASTSGVQETQYF
V: TRBV6-5; size: NA; J: TRBJ1-2; CDR3: CASRVGQFYGYTF
V: TRBV7-2; size: NA; J: TRBJ2-5; CDR3: CASSFGVQETQYF
V: TRBV7-8; size: NA; J: TRBJ1-1; CDR3: CASSPIGGNTEAFF
V: TRBV28; size: medium-sized; J: TRBJ1-4; CDR3: CASSYTGLELFF
V: TRBV6-6; size: NA; J: TRBJ1-1; CDR3: CATEPRQGWGTEAFF
V: TRBV6-1; size: few; J: TRBJ1-6; CDR3: CASSGDRSSYNSPLHF
V: TRBV16; size: NA; J: TRBJ1-1; CDR3: CASSHPAKRGTEAFF
V: TRBV27; size: NA; J: TRBJ2-7; CDR3: CASRQGTSGSPSSF
V: TRBV30; size: NA; J: TRBJ2-7; CDR3: CAWSVSGGPYEQYF
V: TRBV12-3/TRBV12-4; size: NA; J: TRBJ1-2; CDR3: CASSGQTYGYTF
V: TRBV7-2; size: NA; J: TRBJ2-1; CDR3: CASSLVGGGRNEQFF
V: TRBV12-3/TRBV12-4; size: NA; J: TRBJ1-1; CDR3: CASRGLEGTEAFF
V: TRBV24-1; size: NA; J: TRBJ1-3; CDR3: CATSDSASGNTIYF
V: TRBV3-1/TRBV3-2; size: NA; J: TRBJ1-1; CDR3: CASSRQGANTEAFF
V: TRBV12-3/TRBV12-4; size: NA; J: TRBJ1-2; CDR3: CASRSGSRDGYTF
V: TRBV6-4; size: many; J: TRBJ2-1; CDR3: CASSDSAGSYNEQFF
V: TRBV4-1; size: NA; J: TRBJ1-5; CDR3: CASSQDVGRDNQPQHF
V: TRBV6-1; size: NA; J: TRBJ1-2; CDR3: CASSEAQGAAGYGYTF
V: TRBV12-3/TRBV12-4; size: NA; J: TRBJ2-4; CDR3: CASSFSHYRIQYF